The sequence of this TCR beta chain was determined in a study of shared clonotypes between healthy human individuals. Study-level results: Clonotypes which were not shared had lower generation probabilities than clonotypes that all four donors shared.

Partitioning of CD4+ cells yielded a CD45RA+ naive subset and a CD45RA-negative memory subset. Looked up from germline, CDR1 is SGHAT and CDR2 is FQNNGV. The CDR3 sequence is 14 residues long. Trimming left V 6 bases short and J 1 base short, with 9 bases between. Remarks on this clone: Antigen: not known.

Sequencing was performed with immunoSEQ multiplex PCR; in TCRdb, only in-frame clones are kept and a portion is missing. The data show millions of clones, roughly 92% seen once. V gene TRBV11-2 combines with J gene TRBJ1-4, with a weak D call TRBD1 (6 bases). This sequence originates from a man aged 18 to 30 in good health. Input material: naive CD4+ T cells sorted from blood. Subset of the sample: CD45RA+ positively selected. CDR3 DNA sequence: TGTGCCAGCAGGGGACAAGTAACTAATGAAAAACTGTTTTTT. The encoded protein is CASRGQVTNEKLFF.